This TCR beta chain was sequenced in a study of T cell repertoires in cytomegalovirus infection. General observations from the study: The ex vivo response showed dominance by HLA-C-restricted CMV-specific TCR beta clonotypes.

MiXCR was run by TCRdb on the reads, yielding one entry per CDR3 protein. The table includes hundreds of thousands of distinct CDR3 sequences, 11% detected once. The germline CDR1 and CDR2 sequences are SGDLS and YYNGEE. This CDR3 has 15 residues. V was clipped by 0 bases and J by 8 bases, with 15 bases between them. This clonotype was observed at least ten times. Its antigen is not known. The receptor was isolated from a human donor in good health (CMV status not recorded). Some clones in this sample may be carry-over from other donors' samples. Sequenced sample: PBMCs. V and J are TRBV9 and TRBJ2-1, with D maybe TRBD1 (5 bases). This chain's CDR3 is CASSVAAPPRDEQFF. CDR3 nucleotides: TGTGCCAGCAGCGTAGCCGCCCCTCCCAGGGATGAGCAGTTCTTC.